This T cell receptor beta chain was sequenced during a study of cytomegalovirus exposure and HLA in healthy donors. Primers: 60 Vbeta forward and 13 Jbeta reverse. Clones were sequenced by immunoSEQ multiplex PCR, and TCRdb holds only the in-frame ones, with some missing. The sample comprises some 130,000 clones, 65% to 80% of which are singletons, and 1.5% to 2% rests with the top ten. The CDR3 is 16 amino acids. The receptor was derived from a human donor in good health. The sequenced sample was PBMCs. The chain employs TRBV21-1 and TRBJ2-1; the listed D gene, TRBD2, was not tested against the DNA. TRBV21-1 is a documented pseudogene. CDR3 loop: CASSKSTAETGNEQFF. Here the CDR3 DNA reads TGTGCCAGCAGCAAATCCACCGCGGAAACTGGGAATGAGCAGTTCTTC.